The T cell receptor (beta chain) under discussion was sequenced for a study of shared clonotypes between healthy human individuals. Trimming stripped 2 bases from V and 4 bases from J, with 12 bases between. The CDR3 spans 14 residues. The germline V gene encodes CDR1 SGDLS and CDR2 YYNGEE. Only in-frame clones appear in the TCRdb table, and some are missing; sequencing was by immunoSEQ multiplex PCR. In the table there are some 1 million clones, under 80% of which are singletons. The chain carries TRBV9 and TRBJ1-2; D unresolved. This sequence was found in a man aged 18-30 years in good health. Sequencing input: memory CD4+ T cells sorted from blood. This sample's subset: CD45RA-negative fraction. CDR3: CASSVGRSGYGYTF. The CDR3 nucleotides are TGTGCCAGCAGCGTTGGGCGGTCGGGCTATGGCTACACCTTC.